A selection of T cell receptor beta chains follows, all from one sample in a study of identical twins. One entry per CDR3 protein, called by TCRdb with MiXCR from the 5' RACE reads. The data hold more than 1.5 million distinct CDR3 sequences, with about 30% observed a single time. Sequenced material: cord blood. The source of these receptors is a newborn girl in good health. Each CDR3 is given with its conserved first and last residue. A D gene is named only where the DNA matches it firmly. Clone size is not always given. Where it is, it says once, few, many or a class for expanded clones.

abundance	v_gene	d_gene	j_gene	CDR3aa	CDR3nt
NA	TRBV20-1	TRBD2	TRBJ2-3	CSARDSRLAGTDTQYF	TGCAGTGCTAGAGATTCAAGACTAGCGGGCACAGATACGCAGTATTTT
few	TRBV7-9	NA	TRBJ1-2	CASSLVMRANGYGYTF	TGTGCCAGCAGCTTAGTTATGCGGGCTAACGGCTATGGCTACACCTTC
few	TRBV5-1	NA	TRBJ2-1	CASSLTASPYNEQFF	TGCGCCAGCAGCCTCACCGCCTCCCCCTACAATGAGCAGTTCTTC
few	TRBV20-1	NA	TRBJ2-3	CSPGQGDTQYF	TGCAGTCCGGGTCAAGGAGATACGCAGTATTTT
few	TRBV20-1	NA	TRBJ2-1	CSAPSPSLSHNEQFF	TGCAGTGCCCCCAGCCCTAGCCTGAGCCACAATGAGCAGTTCTTC
few	TRBV20-1	TRBD2	TRBJ2-7	CSAPGMTSGRRCEQYF	TGCAGTGCTCCTGGAATGACTAGCGGGAGGCGCTGTGAGCAGTACTTC
NA	TRBV10-3	TRBD2	TRBJ2-5	CAISTLAGGPWEQYF	TGTGCCATCAGTACGCTAGCGGGGGGGCCCTGGGAGCAGTACTTC
NA	TRBV27	TRBD2	TRBJ2-1	CASSPQRTSGRGEQFF	TGTGCCAGCAGTCCCCAAAGGACTAGCGGGAGGGGCGAGCAGTTCTTC
many	TRBV6-6	TRBD1	TRBJ2-7	CASSSQGARGSFEQYF	TGTGCCAGCAGTTCACAGGGGGCGCGTGGGTCATTCGAGCAGTACTTC
NA	TRBV6-2/TRBV6-3	TRBD1	TRBJ2-5	CASSYSRGTGKETQYF	TGTGCCAGCAGTTACTCGAGAGGGACAGGGAAGGAGACCCAGTACTTC
NA	TRBV6-1	NA	TRBJ2-7	CASSADDSYEQYF	TGTGCCAGCAGTGCCGATGATTCCTACGAGCAGTACTTC